This T cell receptor beta chain was captured by sequencing in a study of blood T cell repertoires in COVID-19. Original data processing: Reference gene primer amplification yielded estimated nucleated cell counts. TCRdb's table, derived via immunoSEQ multiplex PCR, lists solely in-frame clones and lacks some. V, J and clone size derive from that table, while D and trimming were established from the DNA sequence. Among over 200,000 clones listed, about 89% were seen once. The CDR3 length is 16 residues. Germline assignment: CDR1 WNHNN and CDR2 SYGVQD (reference sequence). Trimming took 8 bases from V and 4 from J; bases not matched to a gene: 12.

The J gene is TRBJ2-2, the V gene TRBV10-1; 8 bases agree with TRBD2. The sequencing sample was made of peripheral blood. This TCR was recovered from a man aged 35-49 years who had recovered from COVID-19. CDR3 sequence: CASSPRAGGLTGELFF. The CDR3 DNA is TGCGCCAGCTCCCCGAGGGCGGGGGGCCTCACCGGGGAGCTGTTTTTT.